The 10 T cell receptor beta chains listed next were all sequenced from one sample in a study of tumor and adjacent non-tumor tissue in lung cancer. No cell sorting was done before RNA was extracted from the tissue. The library came from three nested PCR rounds adapted from ARM-PCR protocols. TCRdb fed the multiplex PCR reads into MiXCR, producing one record per CDR3 protein. The sample has approximately 120,000 distinct CDR3 sequences; approximately 82% are singletons. The specimen was lung tumor tissue. These receptors originate from an older woman with non-small cell lung cancer.

This clonotype was recorded at least ten times. The chain recombines TRBV29-1 with TRBJ2-1, with TRBD1 matching over 12 bases. CDR3 length: 14 residues. J was trimmed by 15 bases and V by 3 bases; bases with no gene match: 12. The germline V gene encodes CDR1 SQVTM and CDR2 ANQGSEA. The CDR3 reads CSVEESWGTGGRFF. The CDR3 DNA reads as TGCAGCGTTGAGGAATCTTGGGGGACAGGGGGCAGGTTCTTC.

With respect to this clonotype: At one boundary the junction diverges from the germline segment, which might be a read error. In DNA form, the CDR3 reads TGTGCCAGCACCTTTTGGGGGTCCAATCAGCCCCATCATTTT. It translates to CASTFWGSNQPHHF. This chain links TRBV11-2 with TRBJ1-5; tentative D call: TRBD1 (5 bases). This CDR3 spans 14 amino acids. CDR1 is SGHAT and CDR2 is FQNNGV in the germline V gene.

With respect to this clonotype: Since a much larger clone is just one base distant, this may be a read error. The J gene is TRBJ2-1, the V gene TRBV5-4; D is uncertain. Germline assignment: CDR1 SGHNT and CDR2 YYREEE (reference sequence). The length of the CDR3 is 15 residues. Written as DNA, the CDR3 is TGTACCAGCAGCTTGGCCCCGAATAACTACAATGAGCAGTTCTTC. Its protein is CTSSLAPNNYNEQFF.

This clonotype appeared many times. The chain has TRBV20-1 and TRBJ1-1, with no clear D. V was shortened by 6 bases and J by 0 bases, with 5 bases between the two germline ends. This CDR3 spans 11 amino acids. Germline V CDR1 and CDR2: DFQATT, SNEGSKA (reference sequence). This chain's CDR3 is CSAELNTEAFF. DNA for the CDR3: TGCAGTGCCGAATTGAACACTGAAGCTTTCTTT.

This clonotype was observed a few times. This may be a read error: a much more frequent sequence differs by one nucleotide. The V gene is TRBV14, the J gene TRBJ2-2, with D hard to call. V lost 2 bases, J lost 5 bases, and 6 bases lay in between. This CDR3 is 13 amino acids long. Germline V lookup: CDR1 SGHDN, CDR2 FVKESK. CDR3 sequence (DNA): TGTGCCAGCAGCCAATGGCCGACCGGGGAGCTGTTTTTT. Translating gives CASSQWPTGELFF.

Note on this clonotype: At one end, the junction sequence differs from germline, possibly due to a read error. J is TRBJ1-2 and V is TRBV4-3; 8 nucleotides agree with TRBD1. This CDR3 is built from 16 residues. Per the germline V gene, CDR1 is LGHNA and CDR2 is YSLEER. CDR3 bases: TGCGCCAGCAGCCAAGATCTGCGGACAGGGTGCGATGGCTACGCCTTC. The encoded protein is CASSQDLRTGCDGYAF.

V usage is TRBV24-1 and J usage is TRBJ2-5; D perhaps matches TRBD2 (6 bases). The germline V gene encodes CDR1 KGHDR and CDR2 SFDVKD. V gave up 7 bases and J gave up 2 bases, with 16 bases separating them. The CDR3 loop spans 15 amino acids. Written as DNA, the CDR3 is TGTGCCACCAGCCCCGGGAGAGGGGCGCAAGAGACCCAGTACTTC. Translated, it gives CATSPGRGAQETQYF.

The table lists this clonotype with a count of one. Given a much more abundant clone one base away, this may be a read error. The chain couples TRBV6-6 to TRBJ1-2; possibly TRBD1 for D (6 bases). The V gene's germline CDR1 is MNHNY and CDR2 SVGAGI (reference sequence). The CDR3 is 16 residues long. The CDR3 protein is CAGRPRGASPNYGYTF. The DNA for the CDR3 is TGTGCCGGCAGACCCAGGGGAGCGTCCCCTAACTATGGCTACACCTTC.

With respect to this clonotype: A much larger clone differs by one base, so this may be a read error. This chain joins TRBV6-2 or TRBV6-3 and TRBJ1-2; D gene ambiguous. V lost 9 bases to trimming and J lost 9 bases, with 20 bases between them. This CDR3 comprises 13 residues. The germline gives CDR1 MNHEY, CDR2 SVGEGT. CDR3 in DNA: TGTGCCAGGAGAGTTTCGACGTCCTCGAGCTACACCTTC. Its protein product is CARRVSTSSSYTF.

The chain has TRBV20-1 and TRBJ2-2; no clear D. Trimming pared 6 bases from V and 4 bases from J, leaving 24 bases between. The CDR3 totals 17 residues. CDR1 and CDR2 from the germline V gene are DFQATT and SNEGSKA (reference sequence). DNA for the CDR3: TGCAGTGCAAGTGTTACGCAGCGAGCTATGGTCACCGGGGAGCTGTTTTTT. This gives the protein CSASVTQRAMVTGELFF.